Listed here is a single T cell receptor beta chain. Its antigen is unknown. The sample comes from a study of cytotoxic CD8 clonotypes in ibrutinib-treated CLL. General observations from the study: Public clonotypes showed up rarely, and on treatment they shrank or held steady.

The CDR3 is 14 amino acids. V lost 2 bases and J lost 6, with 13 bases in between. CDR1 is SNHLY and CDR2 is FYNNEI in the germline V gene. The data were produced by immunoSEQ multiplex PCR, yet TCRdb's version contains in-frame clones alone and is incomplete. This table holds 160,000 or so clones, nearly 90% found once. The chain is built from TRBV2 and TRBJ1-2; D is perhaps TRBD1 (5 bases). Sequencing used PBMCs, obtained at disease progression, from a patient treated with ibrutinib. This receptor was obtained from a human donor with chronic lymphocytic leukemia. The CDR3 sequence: CASSETPRAHGYTF. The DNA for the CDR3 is TGTGCCAGCAGTGAAACCCCCAGGGCCCATGGCTACACCTTC.